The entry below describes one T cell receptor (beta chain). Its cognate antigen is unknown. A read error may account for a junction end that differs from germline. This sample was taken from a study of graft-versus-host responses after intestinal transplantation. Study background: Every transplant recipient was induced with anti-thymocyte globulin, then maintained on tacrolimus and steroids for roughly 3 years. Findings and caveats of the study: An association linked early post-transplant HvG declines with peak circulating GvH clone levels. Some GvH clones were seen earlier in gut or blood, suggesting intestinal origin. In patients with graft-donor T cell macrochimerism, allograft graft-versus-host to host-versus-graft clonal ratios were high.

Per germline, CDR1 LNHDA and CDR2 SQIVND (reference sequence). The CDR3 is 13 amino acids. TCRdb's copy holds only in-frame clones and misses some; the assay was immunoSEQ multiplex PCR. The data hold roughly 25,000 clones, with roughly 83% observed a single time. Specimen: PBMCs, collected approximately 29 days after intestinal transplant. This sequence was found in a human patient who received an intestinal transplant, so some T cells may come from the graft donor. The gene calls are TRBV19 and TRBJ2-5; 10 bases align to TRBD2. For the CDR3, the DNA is TGTGCCAGTAGTATACAGCGGGAGGGCGAGAGGAACTTC. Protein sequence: CASSIQREGERNF.